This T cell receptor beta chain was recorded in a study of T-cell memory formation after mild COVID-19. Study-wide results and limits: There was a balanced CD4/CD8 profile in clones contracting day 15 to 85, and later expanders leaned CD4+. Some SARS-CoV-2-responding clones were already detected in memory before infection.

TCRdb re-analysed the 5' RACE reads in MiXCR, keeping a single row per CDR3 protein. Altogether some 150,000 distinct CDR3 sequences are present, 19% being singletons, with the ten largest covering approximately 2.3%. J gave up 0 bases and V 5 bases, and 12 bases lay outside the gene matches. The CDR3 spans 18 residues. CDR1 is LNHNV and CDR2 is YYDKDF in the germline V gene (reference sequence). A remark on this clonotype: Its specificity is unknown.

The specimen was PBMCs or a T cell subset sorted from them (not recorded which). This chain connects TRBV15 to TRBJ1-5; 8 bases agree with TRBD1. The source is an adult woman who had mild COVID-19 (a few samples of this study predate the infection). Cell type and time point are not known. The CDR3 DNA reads TGTGCCACCAGCCCCCGGGGGAACAGGGGGAATAGCAATCAGCCCCAGCATTTT. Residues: CATSPRGNRGNSNQPQHF.